This T cell receptor beta chain comes out of a study of Ad26.COV2.S vaccination and SARS-CoV-2 variants (TCRdb year 2021). For the study in its entirety: Vaccine-arm donors were drawn from COV1001, a multicentre, randomized, double-blind, placebo-controlled phase I-IIa trial of Ad26.COV2.S in healthy adults. Dosing of Ad26.COV2.S was intramuscular, at either 5x10^10 or 1x10^11 viral particles, delivered as one shot or as two shots spaced 56 days apart. Participants in the trial were split at random into five groups of five each, receiving low-dose or high-dose Ad26.COV2.S once or twice, or else placebo on both occasions. TCRbeta repertoire sequencing served as the tool for gauging how specific and how broad the SARS-CoV-2-reactive T cell receptors were following Ad26.COV2.S vaccination. Throughout the experiments and outcome assessment, investigators stayed blinded to trial group allocation. The TCR-sequenced set comprised around 30 samples: approximately 19 Ad26.COV2.S vaccine recipients, 5 placebo recipients and 8 SARS-CoV-2 convalescent individuals. The research as a whole found: Compared with placebo recipients, Ad26.COV2.S recipients showed higher spike-specific TCR breadth (P = 0.0014). The study was not powered for comparison of responses between vaccine doses or regimens. Comparable non-spike TCR breadth was observed between vaccine and placebo recipients, consistent with only spike being contained in the vaccine. According to the authors, total T cell responses may have been underestimated by the TCR breadth and depth analyses. Substantial breadth of spike-specific CD8+ and CD4+ T cell responses was reported after vaccination.

The immunoSEQ Assay was the method used to sequence TCRbeta CDR3 regions. After extraction, genomic DNA underwent amplification by bias-controlled multiplex PCR, followed by high-throughput sequencing. The authors processed their data as follows. To quantify the absolute abundance of each unique TCRbeta CDR3 region, sequences were collapsed and filtered. Usable DNA was measured by amplifying reference genes present in all nucleated cells, and TCRbeta template counts were normalized to that usable DNA to estimate T cell fraction. Repertoire TCRs were annotated as SARS-CoV-2-specific when V gene, CDR3 amino acid sequence and J gene were exactly matched to a known reactive TCR set. The reference SARS-CoV-2 TCR set was derived from MIRA and filtered for enrichment in COVID-19-positive ImmuneCODE repertoires, a step that removed public or cross-reactive TCRs. Using the MIRA antigens, annotated TCRs were further analysed by specific ORF or by position within an ORF. Depth was the summed frequency of annotated unique rearrangements, while breadth was defined as annotated unique rearrangements over total unique productive rearrangements. Two-sided Wilcoxon rank-sum tests were applied when comparing TCR breadth between groups. This is the immuneACCESS table as TCRdb keeps it, with only in-frame sequences that have V and J called. A part of the clones is gone; compared with another copy, unresolved V genes explain less than half, and the rest is unexplained. V and J calls and clone size are copied from that table; D and trimming were computed from the DNA. This sample comprises hundreds of thousands of clones, around 90% of them detected only once. The ten largest account for approximately 1.5% of the sample.

Explained via the paper, the treatment or condition label denotes: roughly 20 received Ad26.COV2.S at low or high dose, single or two shots; about 5 received placebo; per-sample allocation not given. For vaccine and placebo recipients, the sequenced repertoires came from samples collected on day 63 after the first injection. Cohort 1b enrolled fewer than 30 adults aged 18-55 years at a single site in Boston, USA, between 29 July and 7 August 2020. As a vaccine, Ad26.COV2.S was a replication-incompetent adenovirus type 26 vector that expressed a prefusion-stabilized SARS-CoV-2 spike protein derived from the original Wuhan strain. To note about this clone: Its antigen is unknown. Base qualities are not provided; no much larger clone lies one nucleotide away.

V is pared back by 5 bases and J by 6 bases, with 7 bases lying between the germline termini. The CDR3 holds 11 amino acids from the cysteine to the phenylalanine. CDR3 DNA is the only sequence kept; it has 33 bases, read in frame from the first base. Recombination joined TRBV12-3 or TRBV12-4 with TRBJ1-1; 6 matching bases give a weak D call of TRBD1. The material was peripheral blood, obtained in a trial of Ad26.COV2.S vaccine versus placebo. The TCR originated in a person between 18 and 60 years old who received the Ad26.COV2.S COVID-19 vaccine or a placebo. The CDR3 region has the sequence CASSRTAEAFF. At the DNA level, the sequence is TGTGCCAGCAGTCGGACAGCTGAAGCTTTCTTT.